One T cell receptor beta chain is described in this entry. What it recognizes is unknown. These data are taken from a study of cytomegalovirus exposure and HLA in healthy donors. Study-wide background: There were 88 million or so unique TCRs (from HLA-typed donors) in an early data release. Overall study findings and caveats: According to a later analysis, most TCR beta chains associated with CMV appeared HLA-restricted. CMV serostatus was the sole immune exposure information available.

There are 14 residues in the CDR3. The V and J ends lost 2 bases and 7 bases respectively, with 9 bases between them. CDR1 and CDR2 from the germline V gene are SGHTA and FQGNSA. Both 60 Vbeta primers and 13 Jbeta primers went into the PCR. Libraries were prepared by immunoSEQ multiplex PCR; TCRdb keeps only in-frame clonotypes and omits some of them. The repertoire holds about 140,000 clones, with roughly 75% as singletons. Sequenced input: PBMCs. The receptor was derived from a female donor in good health and CMV-seronegative. The chain joins TRBV7-2 to TRBJ1-6, with TRBD1 as a possible D gene (5 bases). The CDR3 loop reads CASSLRTGNSPLHF. CDR3 coding DNA: TGTGCCAGCAGCTTACGAACAGGAAATTCACCCCTCCACTTT.